Following are 5 T cell receptor beta chains from one sample sequenced in a study of blood T cell repertoires in COVID-19. Generated by immunoSEQ multiplex PCR, the TCRdb table keeps only in-frame clones and is missing some. The table shows 100,000 to 150,000 clones, with approximately 80% occurring only once. The specimen sequenced was peripheral blood. These receptors all stem from a human donor in a cohort sampled during active COVID-19.

V is TRBV19 and J is TRBJ1-6; D gene uncertain. V lost 6 bases and J lost 10, with 10 bases in between. Germline V lookup: CDR1 LNHDA, CDR2 SQIVND (reference sequence). The CDR3 contains 12 residues. CDR3 protein: CASSAQRSPLHF. In DNA form, the CDR3 reads TGTGCCAGTAGCGCGCAACGCTCACCCCTCCACTTT. Drawing the rest from reference TRBV19 and TRBJ1-6, the complete variable domain is DGGITQSPKYLFRKEGQNVTLSCEQNLNHDAMYWYRQDPGQGLRLIYYSQIVNDFQKGDIAEGYSVSREKKESFPLTVTSAQKNPTAFYLCASSAQRSPLHFGNGTRLTVT.

Of note for this clone: Here the CDR3 omits its conserved ending phenylalanine or tryptophan, so a read error is the likely source. It is unclear where the CDR3 begins or ends on the DNA, so no DNA is shown, and the CDR3 is as TCRdb lists it. The gene calls are TRBV23-1 and TRBJ1-2; the table's D call, TRBD1, was not checked against the DNA. TRBV23-1 is an open reading frame whose function is uncertain. From its first to its last residue, the CDR3 has 13 amino acids. The CDR3 sequence: CASSQYQRSTAQI.

The V call is TRBV7-8, the J call TRBJ1-1; D gene uncertain. This CDR3 has 14 residues. The V gene lost 0 bases and the J gene lost 1 base, with 6 bases spanning the gap. Germline CDR1 reads SGHVS; CDR2 reads FQNEAQ. The chain's CDR3 is CASSLAQKNTEAFF. In DNA form, the CDR3 reads TGTGCCAGCAGCTTAGCTCAGAAGAACACTGAAGCTTTCTTT.

The chain uses TRBV5-1 and TRBJ1-2, with TRBD1 matching over 7 bases. Trimming at V came to 0 bases and at J to 5 bases, leaving 4 bases not matched to a gene. The V gene's germline CDR1 is SGHRS and CDR2 YFSETQ. This CDR3 has 14 amino acids. CDR3 DNA: TGCGCCAGCAGCTTGGATTACAGGGGTTATGGCTACACCTTC. This translates into CASSLDYRGYGYTF.

In its sample, this clone was seen once. The CDR3 nucleotides are TGTGCCAGCACAGGCTACACTGAAGCTTTCTTT. It yields the protein CASTGYTEAFF. The V gene is TRBV28, the J gene TRBJ1-1; D unclear. This CDR3 is 11 amino acids long. V lost 7 bases and J lost 3, with 6 bases in between. The germline V gene has CDR1 MDHEN and CDR2 SYDVKM. Using reference TRBV28 and TRBJ1-1 for the parts outside the CDR3, the full variable domain is DVKVTQSSRYLVKRTGEKVFLECVQDMDHENMFWYRQDPGLGLRLIYFSYDVKMKEKGDIPEGYSVSREKKERFSLILESASTNQTSMYLCASTGYTEAFFGQGTRLTVV.